These 7 T cell receptor beta chains were sequenced from one sample in a study of shared clonotypes between healthy human individuals. Assay used: immunoSEQ multiplex PCR; TCRdb lists only in-frame clones, some missing. The data hold about 490,000 clones, with roughly 85% observed a single time. Sequencing used PBMCs. These receptors were collected from a woman in her thirties or forties in good health. Some clones in this sample may be carry-over from other donors' samples.

The chain carries TRBV7-6 and TRBJ2-3; D might be TRBD2 (6 bases). CDR1 is SGHVS and CDR2 is FNYEAQ in the germline V gene. The CDR3 totals 16 residues. V dropped 1 base and J dropped 0 bases, with 11 bases sitting between them. The CDR3 sequence: CASSLDRAGSTDTQYF. The CDR3 bases are TGTGCCAGCAGCTTAGATAGAGCGGGTAGCACAGATACGCAGTATTTT. The variable domain in full, with the rest retrieved from reference TRBV7-6 and TRBJ2-3, is GAGVSQSPRYKVTKRGQDVALRCDPISGHVSLYWYRQALGQGPEFLTYFNYEAQQDKSGLPNDRFSAERPEGSISTLTIQRTEQRDSAMYRCASSLDRAGSTDTQYFGPGTRLTVL.

The chain recombines TRBV9 with TRBJ1-3; 8 bases line up with TRBD1. The CDR3 loop spans 15 amino acids. J was trimmed by 4 bases and V by 7 bases; bases with no gene match: 10. Germline CDR1 is SGDLS and CDR2 is YYNGEE. CDR3 nucleotides: TGTGCCAGCTCCATTACGGGACAGGCCGGAAACACCATATATTTT. It yields the protein CASSITGQAGNTIYF.

This clone was recorded at least ten times. CDR3 protein: CASSQDHGSTGELFF. The CDR3 DNA sequence: TGTGCCAGCAGCCAAGATCACGGGAGTACCGGGGAGCTGTTTTTT. The J gene is TRBJ2-2, the V gene TRBV7-9, with D maybe TRBD2 (6 bases). The V end was cut by 5 bases, the J end by 5 bases, with 15 bases between. This CDR3 region has 15 residues. Per the germline V gene, CDR1 is SEHNR and CDR2 is FQNEAQ (reference sequence).

The chain is built from TRBV6-1 and TRBJ1-4; perhaps TRBD1 as D (6 bases). Germline V CDR1 and CDR2: MNHNS, SASEGT. With 3 bases removed from V and 0 bases from J, the gap between germline ends came to 11 bases. CDR3 length equals 16 residues. The CDR3 sequence is CASSDGQSATNEKLFF. In nucleotides, the CDR3 is TGTGCCAGCAGTGACGGACAGAGTGCAACTAATGAAAAACTGTTTTTT.

This chain connects TRBV27 to TRBJ2-3; D remains ambiguous. The CDR3 contains 15 residues. CDR1 MNHEY and CDR2 SMNVEV come from the germline V gene (reference sequence). V dropped 7 bases and J dropped 0 bases, with 14 bases sitting between them. CDR3: CASNMGYSSTDTQYF. Written as DNA, the CDR3 is TGTGCCAGCAACATGGGATACTCGAGCACAGATACGCAGTATTTT.

This clone was recorded once. This chain uses TRBV7-9 with TRBJ2-1, with 11 bases that match TRBD2. The CDR3 loop spans 16 amino acids. The germline gives CDR1 SEHNR, CDR2 FQNEAQ (reference sequence). The V and J ends lost 3 bases and 6 bases, in that order; junction bases with no gene match: 7. CDR3 region: CASSLTSGTGGNEQFF. The CDR3 nucleotides are TGTGCCAGCAGCTTGACTAGCGGGACAGGCGGCAATGAGCAGTTCTTC. The full variable domain, its missing parts supplied by reference TRBV7-9 and TRBJ2-1, is DTGVSQNPRHKITKRGQNVTFRCDPISEHNRLYWYRQTLGQGPEFLTYFQNEAQLEKSRLLSDRFSAERPKGSFSTLEIQRTEQGDSAMYLCASSLTSGTGGNEQFFGPGTRLTVL.

Comments on this clone: This could be a read error, since a much larger clone is one nucleotide away. The chain combines TRBV5-6 with TRBJ2-1; 8 bases align to TRBD2. Trimming removed 3 bases from V and 6 bases from J; junction bases left unmatched: 2. Germline V gene sequence: CDR1 SGHDT, CDR2 YYEEEE. This CDR3 contains 13 residues. CDR3 residues: CASSSGLGNEQFF. CDR3 DNA sequence: TGTGCCAGCAGCTCGGGACTAGGCAATGAGCAGTTCTTC.